This T cell receptor (beta chain) was retrieved from a study of cytomegalovirus exposure and HLA in healthy donors. The study ran its PCR with 60 Vbeta and 13 Jbeta primers. The repertoire was sequenced with immunoSEQ multiplex PCR; TCRdb's copy has only in-frame clones and lacks some. In the table there are 170,000 or so clones, more than 60% of which are singletons. Between the trimmed V and J ends, which lost 6 bases and 7 bases, there was a span of 12 bases. CDR3 length equals 13 residues. Germline-derived CDR1 and CDR2 are MNHEY and SVGAGI. This chain uses TRBV6-5 with TRBJ2-2, with D possibly TRBD2 on 6 matching bases. Material for sequencing was PBMCs. The sequence came from a woman in her 30s in good health and CMV-seropositive. CDR3 region: CASSPLGGGELFF. The DNA for the CDR3 is TGTGCCAGCAGCCCGTTGGGGGGCGGGGAGCTGTTTTTT.